The TCR beta chain described here comes from a study of cytomegalovirus exposure and HLA in healthy donors. The V end was cut by 7 bases, the J end by 4 bases, with 8 bases between. In germline, CDR1 is LGHNT, CDR2 FRNRAP. The length of the CDR3 is 12 residues. It was with 60 Vbeta and 13 Jbeta primers that the PCR ran. The data were produced by immunoSEQ multiplex PCR, yet TCRdb's version contains in-frame clones alone and is incomplete. The sample has around 300,000 clones, around 66% seen once. Sequencing used PBMCs. This sequence joins TRBV12-5 and TRBJ1-3; D is unclear. The receptor's source is a female donor in good health and CMV-seronegative. CDR3 in amino acids: CASASEGNTIYF. CDR3 DNA sequence: TGTGCTAGTGCCTCGGAGGGAAACACCATATATTTT.